This entry is about one T cell receptor beta chain. The data belong to a study of blood T cell repertoires in COVID-19. For the study at large: Acute and convalescent COVID-19 specimens originated in the United States, Italy and Spain. Sample material is recorded as cDNA or gDNA derived from T cells, B-cell-depleted T cells, or PBMCs.

In terms of age and location, participants ranged from roughly 18 to 90 years and lived in about two dozen US areas. Researchers sorted participants into cohorts using their self-reported clinical history. Only in-frame clones appear in the TCRdb table, and some are missing; sequencing was by immunoSEQ multiplex PCR. Among approximately 150,000 clones, about 81% were seen once, and the ten largest hold 2.4%. Germline CDR1 is KGHDR and CDR2 is SFDVKD. CDR3 size: 14 residues. Trimming cost V 9 bases and J 1 base, with 13 bases left between them. The sequenced sample was PBMCs or T cells enriched from blood (not recorded which). The TCR originated in a man between 35 and 55 years old with acute COVID-19. The chain carries TRBV24-1 and TRBJ2-3, with D uncertain. The CDR3 reads CATGPYGGTDTQYF. The CDR3 DNA sequence: TGTGCCACCGGCCCCTACGGAGGCACAGATACGCAGTATTTT.